This T cell receptor (beta chain) stems from a study of spatial heterogeneity in lung cancer. MiXCR, run by TCRdb on the 5' RACE reads, gives a single entry per CDR3 protein. The sample has more than 9,000 distinct CDR3 sequences, 8.6% seen once. This CDR3 comprises 14 residues. Germline values: CDR1 LGHNA, CDR2 YSLEER. Trimming stripped 0 bases from V and 2 bases from J, with 6 bases between. Time point of the sample: sample taken at primary tumor resection. No cells were sorted before sequencing. The whole RNA sequenced was extracted from tumor, nontumor lung or frozen PBMC. This clonotype was seen only a few times.

This clonotype was obtained from a male donor with early-stage non-small cell lung cancer. The V gene is TRBV4-3, the J gene TRBJ2-3; D is perhaps TRBD2 (5 bases). The material sequenced was PBMCs, taken at surgery. The CDR3 loop is CASSQEDSTDTQYF. CDR3 nucleotides: TGCGCCAGCAGCCAAGAGGACTCCACAGATACGCAGTATTTT.